The 22 T cell receptor beta chains reported below all come from one sample, sequenced in a study of PD-L1 blockade in urothelial cancer (dated by TCRdb to 2015 to 2018). Library preparation employed the immunoSEQ multiplex PCR assay. In its TCRdb copy, this immuneACCESS table keeps in-frame sequences only and misses some clones. Where compared with another copy, unresolved V genes explain less than half of these, and the others have no known cause. The sample contains about 45,000 clones, around 82% of them found a single time. The ten largest clones represent about 13% of the sample. The time point label, read with the paper, signifies: peripheral blood 6 weeks after treatment start. The sequencing here drew on PBMCs, taken around atezolizumab (anti-PD-L1) treatment. These receptors came from a man aged 60 to 75 with urothelial cancer.

This clone showed up just a few times. J is TRBJ1-3 and V is TRBV2; 8 bases fit TRBD1. CDR1 and CDR2 from the germline V gene are SNHLY and FYNNEI. V shed 6 bases and J 3 bases; nucleotides not matched to a gene: 7. The CDR3 is 15 amino acids. CDR3 nucleotides: TGTGCCAGCAGCGGTCAGGGGGCGTTTGGAAACACCATATATTTT. Encoded protein: CASSGQGAFGNTIYF. The whole variable domain, filled in from reference TRBV2 and TRBJ1-3, reads EPEVTQTPSHQVTQMGQEVILRCVPISNHLYFYWYRQILGQKVEFLVSFYNNEISEKSEIFDDQFSVERPDGSNFTLKIRSTKLEDSAMYFCASSGQGAFGNTIYFGEGSWLTVV.

This clone showed up just a few times. This chain links TRBV7-9 with TRBJ1-2, with D unresolved. Germline V gene lookup returns CDR1 SEHNR and CDR2 FQNEAQ (reference sequence). CDR3 length equals 14 residues. V was shortened by 4 bases and J by 2 bases, with 11 bases between the two germline ends. CDR3 DNA: TGTGCCAGCAGCTCCCTATCACCGAACTATGGCTACACCTTC. Encoded protein: CASSSLSPNYGYTF.

The chain has TRBV2 and TRBJ2-7; 7 bases fit TRBD1. The length of the CDR3 is 15 residues. The trim removed 10 bases at V and 2 bases at J, leaving 14 bases unmatched. Germline V gene data show CDR1 as SNHLY and CDR2 as FYNNEI. The CDR3 nucleotides read TGTGCCACCACGGTAGGGCGACAGGGTGCCTACGAGCAGTACTTC. Amino acids: CATTVGRQGAYEQYF.

The V and J genes are TRBV30 and TRBJ1-4; D is possibly TRBD1 (6 bases). The CDR3 is 13 amino acids. CDR1 and CDR2 from the germline V gene are GTSNPN and SVGIG (reference sequence). V lost 6 bases and J lost 2, with 10 bases in between. Written as DNA, the CDR3 is TGTGCCTGCCCAAGGGGGACTAATGAAAAACTGTTTTTT. Translating it yields CACPRGTNEKLFF.

This clone was found a few times. The chain has TRBV6-1 and TRBJ1-2; D perhaps matches TRBD1 (5 bases). The CDR3 spans 14 residues. V lost 4 bases and J 4 bases, leaving 13 bases between the germline ends. Germline assignment: CDR1 MNHNS and CDR2 SASEGT. In DNA, the CDR3 is TGTGCCAGCAGTGGGGGCGCTACACGCTATGGCTACACCTTC. Translating gives CASSGGATRYGYTF.

In DNA, the CDR3 is TGCGCCAGCAGCTTGGCCTTGGCTAGCGGAAGCTCCTACAATGAGCAGTTCTTC. Amino acid sequence: CASSLALASGSSYNEQFF. The chain recombines TRBV5-1 with TRBJ2-1; 7 nucleotides agree with TRBD2. The germline gives CDR1 SGHRS, CDR2 YFSETQ. Germline trimming cut 0 bases from V and 0 bases from J; bases unmatched to any gene: 9. CDR3 size: 18 residues.

The CDR3 loop is CASSQEQGGTEAFF. The CDR3, as DNA: TGCGCCAGCAGCCAAGAACAGGGCGGCACTGAAGCTTTCTTT. This chain uses TRBV4-1 with TRBJ1-1; the D gene is possibly TRBD1 (6 bases). The CDR3 totals 14 residues. Per germline, CDR1 MGHRA and CDR2 YSYEKL. The V gene lost 0 bases and the J gene lost 4 bases, with 9 bases spanning the gap.

V usage is TRBV2 and J usage is TRBJ2-1; D is possibly TRBD2 (6 bases). From germline, CDR1 is SNHLY and CDR2 FYNNEI. The V and J ends lost 7 bases and 3 bases respectively, with 16 bases between them. The CDR3 is 15 amino acids. CDR3 sequence reads: CASNAGGRRYNEQFF. The CDR3 region has the DNA TGTGCCAGCAATGCCGGGGGTCGACGCTACAATGAGCAGTTCTTC.

This clone showed up just once. This chain connects TRBV2 to TRBJ2-5, with D uncertain. The CDR3 runs 14 residues. The V end was cut by 8 bases, the J end by 1 base, with 14 bases between. Looked up from germline, CDR1 is SNHLY and CDR2 is FYNNEI. The CDR3 DNA reads as TGTGCCAGCCTACTGAGGTTCCCCCAAGAGACCCAGTACTTC. Its protein is CASLLRFPQETQYF.

The chain joins TRBV11-2 to TRBJ2-7, with 9 bases that match TRBD1. The CDR3 covers 15 residues. V was pared by 5 bases and J by 2 bases, with 7 bases of the junction left unmatched. CDR1 is SGHAT and CDR2 is FQNNGV in the germline V gene. DNA for the CDR3: TGTGCCAGCAGCGCCTACAGGGGGCCTCCCTACGAGCAGTACTTC. This translates into CASSAYRGPPYEQYF.

This clone was detected once. This chain joins TRBV7-9 and TRBJ2-7; 8 bases match TRBD2. V was clipped by 5 bases and J by 4 bases; unmatched bases: 4. This CDR3 is 13 amino acids long. Germline V gene sequence: CDR1 SEHNR, CDR2 FQNEAQ (reference sequence). CDR3 DNA sequence: TGTGCCAGCAGCCGAGCGGGGGCTTACGAGCAGTACTTC. Encoded protein: CASSRAGAYEQYF.

This chain connects TRBV5-4 to TRBJ2-5; 10 bases are a match to TRBD2. Germline loops: CDR1 SGHNT, CDR2 YYREEE (reference sequence). The CDR3 extends over 16 amino acids. V gave up 0 bases and J gave up 5 bases; unmatched junction bases: 7. The DNA of the CDR3 is TGTGCCAGCAGCTTGGGAGCTAGCGGGGGATCGGAGACCCAGTACTTC. It yields the protein CASSLGASGGSETQYF.

The chain links TRBV6-6 to TRBJ2-7; 7 bases are a match to TRBD1. The CDR3 runs to 15 residues. Per the germline V gene, CDR1 is MNHNY and CDR2 is SVGAGI (reference sequence). V trimming: 5 bases; J trimming: 2 bases; junction bases outside the gene matches: 9. The CDR3 nucleotides read TGTGCCAGCAGTACAGGGGCTACCCCTCCCTACGAGCAGTACTTC. Its protein is CASSTGATPPYEQYF.

The rearrangement joins TRBV23-1 to TRBJ1-1; tentative D call: TRBD1 (5 bases). TRBV23-1 is identified as an open reading frame with a role that is uncertain. Trimming cost V 4 bases and J 14 bases, with 17 bases left between them. The CDR3 is 12 residues long. CDR3 in amino acids: CASSRGGECGFF. CDR3 sequence (DNA): TGCGCCAGCAGTCGGGGGGGTGAGTGTGGGTTCTTT.

The chain is built from TRBV6-5 and TRBJ2-2; the D is unclear. V dropped 1 base and J dropped 3 bases, with 6 bases sitting between them. This CDR3 region has 14 residues. Per the germline V gene, CDR1 is MNHEY and CDR2 is SVGAGI. The CDR3 bases are TGTGCCAGCAGTTACTTTAGTTACACCGGGGAGCTGTTTTTT. Translated: CASSYFSYTGELFF.

The chain couples TRBV28 to TRBJ2-7, with 11 positions matching TRBD2. Germline CDR1 is MDHEN and CDR2 is SYDVKM. There are 15 residues in the CDR3. V lost 5 bases and J lost 6; bases outside the gene matches: 9. The CDR3 DNA reads as TGTGCCAGCAGTCCCCCTGGGCTAGCGGGAGGCGAGCAGTACTTC. It translates to CASSPPGLAGGEQYF.

The chain employs TRBV6-1 and TRBJ1-5; D unclear. Trimming cost V 2 bases and J 7 bases, with 9 bases left between them. Germline loops: CDR1 MNHNS, CDR2 SASEGT. The CDR3 has 13 residues. CDR3: CASSEFGPQPQHF. CDR3 coding DNA: TGTGCCAGCAGTGAATTCGGTCCCCAGCCCCAGCATTTT.

The chain is built from TRBV2 and TRBJ2-5, with 9 bases fitting TRBD1. Looked up from germline, CDR1 is SNHLY and CDR2 is FYNNEI. V was pared by 6 bases and J by 4 bases, with 12 bases of the junction left unmatched. The CDR3 consists of 16 residues. DNA for the CDR3: TGTGCCAGCAGAAACCGGGGACAGGGCTTTTTAGAGACCCAGTACTTC. Amino acid sequence: CASRNRGQGFLETQYF.

The chain links TRBV30 to TRBJ1-4; unclear D gene. Trimming removed 2 bases at V and 1 base at J, with 8 bases between. In germline, CDR1 is GTSNPN, CDR2 SVGIG (reference sequence). The CDR3 is 14 residues long. The CDR3 DNA reads TGTGCCTGGAGTAATACAGAAACTAATGAAAAACTGTTTTTT. As protein: CAWSNTETNEKLFF.

This rearrangement joins TRBV28 to TRBJ1-2; 7 bases are shared with TRBD1. Germline assignment: CDR1 MDHEN and CDR2 SYDVKM. The CDR3 is made up of 14 amino acids. V dropped 5 bases and J dropped 8; count of bases not matched to a gene: 11. The CDR3 sequence is CASSTGPRQGGYTF. In nucleotides, the CDR3 is TGTGCCAGCAGTACCGGACCACGACAGGGAGGCTACACCTTC.

As concerns this clone: This CDR3 is also generated by other DNA sequences in the sample. The rearrangement joins TRBV5-1 to TRBJ2-5, with 8 bases aligning to TRBD1. Germline V gene data show CDR1 as SGHRS and CDR2 as YFSETQ. CDR3 length: 14 residues. V lost 2 bases to trimming and J lost 1 base; unmatched junction nucleotides: 1. CDR3 coding DNA: TGCGCCAGCAGCTTAGGGACAGGCCAAGAGACCCAGTACTTC. This gives the protein CASSLGTGQETQYF.

The chain carries TRBV28 and TRBJ2-3; D remains ambiguous. Germline CDR1 reads MDHEN; CDR2 reads SYDVKM. The ends were cut back, 3 bases at V and 3 bases at J, with 10 bases in the middle. The CDR3 covers 14 residues. In nucleotides, the CDR3 is TGTGCCAGCAGTTTCGGGTTAGAGACAGATACGCAGTATTTT. Translated, it gives CASSFGLETDTQYF.